One and the same sample provided the 24 T cell receptor beta chains below, sequenced in a study of metastatic and nonmetastatic thyroid tumors. Using MiXCR, TCRdb re-called clones from the PCR reads. The data contain about 13,000 clones, under 30% of them singletons. No treatment had been given to any patient before thyroid surgery. Material: tumor tissue. These receptors were taken from a female donor with papillary thyroid cancer or a benign thyroid nodule (not recorded which). Some clones in this sample may be carry-over from other donors' samples.

A word on this clone: Since a much larger clone is just one base distant, this may be a read error. The same CDR3 arises from other DNA sequences in this sample as well. The V call is TRBV5-6, the J call TRBJ1-6; D is uncertain. Germline V lookup: CDR1 SGHDT, CDR2 YYEEEE. The CDR3 has 12 amino acids. The CDR3 coding sequence is TGTGCTAGCAGCTTGTCCCGGTCACCCCTCCACTTT. Protein: CASSLSRSPLHF.

The rearrangement uses TRBV7-2 and TRBJ2-7, with 8 bases identical to TRBD2. CDR1 is SGHTA and CDR2 is FQGNSA in the germline V gene. The CDR3 covers 13 residues. Trimming cost V 5 bases and J 4 bases; bases outside gene matches: 4. The CDR3 nucleotides are TGTGCCAGCAGCGGGACTAGACGGTACGAGCAGTACTTC. Its translation: CASSGTRRYEQYF.

This clone was found many times. V usage is TRBV24-1 and J usage is TRBJ2-1; no reliable D call. Trimming removed 2 bases from V and 2 bases from J, with 6 bases in between. The CDR3 contains 14 residues. Germline CDR1 and CDR2: KGHDR and SFDVKD. DNA of the CDR3: TGTGCCACCAGTGATTCCCGTCCCTACAATGAGCAGTTCTTC. Its translation is CATSDSRPYNEQFF.

Ten or more counts support this clone. This sequence joins TRBV7-2 and TRBJ2-1, with no clear D. The CDR3 is made up of 13 amino acids. Germline V gene lookup returns CDR1 SGHTA and CDR2 FQGNSA. The V end lost 3 bases, the J end lost 6 bases, and 9 bases lay between the germline ends. CDR3 bases: TGTGCCAGCAGCTTGGGCCCTCTCAATGAGCAGTTCTTC. Its translation: CASSLGPLNEQFF.

This clone was recorded at least ten times. The chain carries TRBV6-1 and TRBJ1-2; D not resolved. The germline gives CDR1 MNHNS, CDR2 SASEGT. The V end lost 0 bases, the J end lost 5 bases, and 7 bases lay between the germline ends. There are 13 residues in the CDR3. Written as DNA, the CDR3 is TGTGCCAGCAGTGAAGCTGGAGGGTATGGCTACACCTTC. This gives the protein CASSEAGGYGYTF.

The J gene is TRBJ2-7, the V gene TRBV10-3; D might be TRBD1 or TRBD2, each matching 5 bases. V was cut by 3 bases and J by 4 bases, with 25 bases left in between. The CDR3 runs 18 residues. In germline, CDR1 is ENHRY, CDR2 SYGVKD. The CDR3 DNA follows: TGTGCCATCAGTGATGTAAAGGACGGCGGCAGGGAGAAGTACGAGCAGTACTTC. Its protein product is CAISDVKDGGREKYEQYF.

V and J are TRBV5-6 and TRBJ2-1; D is undetermined. Trimming took 3 bases from V and 7 from J, leaving 14 bases between them. Germline V gene sequence: CDR1 SGHDT, CDR2 YYEEEE. CDR3 length: 14 amino acids. CDR3 protein: CASSSLSLVNEQFF. The DNA for the CDR3 is TGTGCCAGCAGCTCACTGTCCCTCGTGAATGAGCAGTTCTTC.

The chain combines TRBV11-1 with TRBJ2-3, with 11 bases matching TRBD2. The germline V gene encodes CDR1 SGHAT and CDR2 FQDESV (reference sequence). The CDR3 length is 16 residues. Unmatched junction bases numbered 10, after V lost 5 bases and J lost 6 bases. CDR3 DNA sequence: TGTGCCAGCAGCGTACTAGCGGGAGCGCCTCTGGATACGCAGTATTTT. This encodes CASSVLAGAPLDTQYF.

The rearrangement joins TRBV11-1 to TRBJ2-1, with 10 bases matching TRBD1. The CDR3 length is 15 residues. Trimming removed 4 bases from V and 6 bases from J; junction bases left unmatched: 6. Germline V gene sequence: CDR1 SGHAT, CDR2 FQDESV (reference sequence). The CDR3: CASSSAGQGFNEQFF. CDR3 DNA: TGTGCCAGCAGCTCGGCGGGACAGGGGTTCAATGAGCAGTTCTTC.

This chain connects TRBV30 to TRBJ2-5; 9 positions match TRBD2. This CDR3 spans 16 amino acids. Germline lookup yields CDR1 GTSNPN and CDR2 SVGIG (reference sequence). V dropped 1 base and J dropped 0; count of bases not matched to a gene: 6. As DNA, the CDR3 is TGTGCCTGGAGTGCCCCAGGGACTAGCCACCAAGAGACCCAGTACTTC. It specifies CAWSAPGTSHQETQYF.

This clone was found many times. For the CDR3, the DNA is TGTGCCAGTAGTACAGGGTTGACGACTGAAGCTTTCTTT. Translated: CASSTGLTTEAFF. V is TRBV19 and J is TRBJ1-1; weak D call: TRBD1 (5 bases). V was trimmed by 4 bases and J by 5 bases, leaving 11 bases between them. CDR3 length equals 13 residues. Germline lookup yields CDR1 LNHDA and CDR2 SQIVND (reference sequence).

This clone was seen many times. The sample contains more than one DNA sequence encoding this CDR3. This chain joins TRBV4-1 and TRBJ2-3; 13 bases line up with TRBD2. Unmatched junction bases numbered 4, after V lost 6 bases and J lost 4 bases. Germline CDR1 and CDR2: MGHRA and YSYEKL. There are 15 residues in the CDR3. The DNA for the CDR3 is TGCGCCAGCAGTCGGACTAGCGGGAGACCAGATACGCAGTATTTT. Translated: CASSRTSGRPDTQYF.

V usage is TRBV11-2 and J usage is TRBJ2-3; 12 nucleotides match TRBD2. V trimming: 5 bases; J trimming: 3 bases; junction bases outside the gene matches: 3. The germline gives CDR1 SGHAT, CDR2 FQNNGV. CDR3 length: 15 residues. CDR3 in amino acids: CASSVTSGGTDTQYF. The CDR3 nucleotides read TGTGCCAGCAGCGTGACTAGCGGGGGAACAGATACGCAGTATTTT.

The rearrangement joins TRBV20-1 to TRBJ2-1; 12 bases are a match to TRBD2. CDR1 and CDR2 from the germline V gene are DFQATT and SNEGSKA (reference sequence). The CDR3 spans 14 residues. V lost 4 bases to trimming and J lost 3 bases; unmatched junction nucleotides: 1. CDR3 residues: CSATTSGSYNEQFF. As DNA, the CDR3 is TGCAGTGCTACGACTAGCGGGAGCTACAATGAGCAGTTCTTC.

By proportion, this clone is medium-sized. This chain uses TRBV19 with TRBJ1-5, with D possibly matching TRBD1 (5 bases). Germline V gene sequence: CDR1 LNHDA, CDR2 SQIVND (reference sequence). This CDR3 contains 13 residues. V lost 1 base and J lost 8, with 9 bases in between. CDR3 sequence reads: CASSIGGGEPQHF. The CDR3 DNA reads as TGTGCCAGTAGTATAGGGGGCGGGGAGCCCCAGCATTTT.

The chain recombines TRBV5-1 with TRBJ2-6, with D tentatively TRBD1 (6 bases). V was pared by 0 bases and J by 3 bases, with 10 bases between. Germline V CDR1 and CDR2: SGHRS, YFSETQ. The length of the CDR3 is 16 residues. The DNA for the CDR3 is TGCGCCAGCAGCTTGGGGGGGCAAGGTGGGGCCAACGTCCTGACTTTC. Its translation is CASSLGGQGGANVLTF. The entire variable domain, with the rest obtained from reference TRBV5-1 and TRBJ2-6, is as follows: KAGVTQTPRYLIKTRGQQVTLSCSPISGHRSVSWYQQTPGQGLQFLFEYFSETQRNKGNFPGRFSGRQFSNSRSEMNVSTLELGDSALYLCASSLGGQGGANVLTFGAGSRLTVL.

As regards this clone: Because it lacks the conserved phenylalanine or tryptophan at the end, this CDR3 is likely a read error. The chain employs TRBV20-1 and TRBJ2-7; 9 nucleotides align to TRBD1. CDR1 and CDR2 from the germline V gene are DFQATT and SNEGSKA (reference sequence). The trim removed 6 bases at V and 0 bases at J, leaving 3 bases unmatched. This CDR3 spans 13 amino acids. CDR3 coding DNA: TGCAGTGCCTTACAGGGGGCCTCCTACGAGCAGTACCTC. Amino acid sequence: CSALQGASYEQYL.

Ten or more counts support this clone. The chain uses TRBV5-1 and TRBJ2-2; tentative D call: TRBD1 (6 bases). This CDR3 comprises 14 residues. With 0 bases removed from V and 5 bases from J, the gap between germline ends came to 8 bases. CDR1 is SGHRS and CDR2 is YFSETQ in the germline V gene. The CDR3 nucleotides read TGCGCCAGCAGCTTGGTACAGGGTACCGGGGAGCTGTTTTTT. It codes for CASSLVQGTGELFF. The variable domain in full, completed from reference TRBV5-1 and TRBJ2-2, reads KAGVTQTPRYLIKTRGQQVTLSCSPISGHRSVSWYQQTPGQGLQFLFEYFSETQRNKGNFPGRFSGRQFSNSRSEMNVSTLELGDSALYLCASSLVQGTGELFFGEGSRLTVL.

This clone was recorded many times. Other DNA sequences in this specimen translate into the identical CDR3. CDR3 coding DNA: TGTGCCAGCAGGCCACTAGGAAGGGGGCGGCAAGAGACCCAGTACTTC. Translated, it gives CASRPLGRGRQETQYF. This chain links TRBV2 with TRBJ2-5; 7 bases fit TRBD1. Looked up from germline, CDR1 is SNHLY and CDR2 is FYNNEI. Losses at the gene ends were 6 bases for V and 2 bases for J; bases not matched to a gene: 12. CDR3 length equals 16 residues.

In this sample, this clone turned up many times. A much larger clone sits a single nucleotide away, making a read error possible. Different DNA sequences within this sample yield the same CDR3. The chain uses TRBV7-8 and TRBJ2-1, with 14 bases lining up with TRBD2. Germline CDR1 reads SGHVS; CDR2 reads FQNEAQ. This CDR3 has 17 residues. Trimming took 1 base from V and 12 from J; bases not matched to a gene: 11. The DNA of the CDR3 is TGTGCCAGCAGCTTAGTGGGACTAGCGGGAGTCCCCCCTGGGCAGTTCTTC. This sequence encodes CASSLVGLAGVPPGQFF.

By proportion, this clone is medium-sized. The gene calls are TRBV5-1 and TRBJ2-7; D might be TRBD1 (6 bases). Looked up from germline, CDR1 is SGHRS and CDR2 is YFSETQ. V shed 4 bases and J shed 2 bases, with 19 bases lying between them. This CDR3 is 16 amino acids long. CDR3 nucleotide sequence: TGCGCCAGCAGCCCAGACCGGACAGCAACGGCCTACGAGCAGTACTTC. Encoded protein: CASSPDRTATAYEQYF.

This clone rates as medium-sized. The chain is built from TRBV7-3 and TRBJ1-1; weak D call: TRBD1 (5 bases). Germline CDR1 and CDR2: SGHTA and FQGTGA. V was shortened by 3 bases and J by 6 bases, with 8 bases between the two germline ends. This CDR3 has 12 amino acids. The CDR3 here is CASSFPGAEAFF. The CDR3 DNA sequence: TGTGCCAGCAGCTTTCCGGGGGCTGAAGCTTTCTTT.

The rearrangement uses TRBV20-1 and TRBJ2-2; possibly TRBD2 for D (6 bases). CDR1 is DFQATT and CDR2 is SNEGSKA in the germline V gene (reference sequence). This CDR3 has 15 residues. The CDR3 DNA follows: TGCAGCGCAACCGGGGGAGACCGAAACACCGGGGAGCTGTTTTTT. It translates to CSATGGDRNTGELFF.

The chain recombines TRBV28 with TRBJ2-7; TRBD1 aligns across 9 bases. The germline V gene has CDR1 MDHEN and CDR2 SYDVKM. The CDR3 is made up of 14 amino acids. V shed 6 bases, J shed 7 bases, and the junction held 10 bases outside the gene matches. For the CDR3, the DNA is TGTGCCAGCAGGCACTCGGGACAGGGCTTGGAGCAGTACTTC. Translated: CASRHSGQGLEQYF.